Following are 26 T cell receptor beta chains from one sample sequenced in a study of CD8 T cell repertoires and HIV-1 epitope variants. Antigens for these TCRs are unknown. Libraries were prepared by immunoSEQ multiplex PCR; TCRdb keeps only in-frame clonotypes and omits some of them. The top ten hold 40% of the sample, which has about 5,000 clones, approximately 70% seen once. Sequenced sample: cultured CD8+ T cells derived from PBMCs. These receptor sequences come from a male donor with HIV.

Here the CDR3 reads CASSSRTSGSSADTQYF. The CDR3 nucleotides read TGTGCCAGCAGTTCACGGACTAGCGGGAGTTCTGCAGATACGCAGTATTTT. V usage is TRBV28 and J usage is TRBJ2-3, with 13 bases aligning to TRBD2. V was clipped by 4 bases and J by 4 bases; unmatched bases: 8. CDR1 MDHEN and CDR2 SYDVKM come from the germline V gene. The CDR3 loop spans 17 amino acids.

This rearrangement joins TRBV2 to TRBJ2-6, with unresolved D. This CDR3 contains 16 residues. Trimming stripped 9 bases from V and 0 bases from J, with 15 bases between. Per the germline V gene, CDR1 is SNHLY and CDR2 is FYNNEI. The CDR3 sequence: CARSGPPYSGANVLTF. CDR3 nucleotide sequence: TGTGCCAGGTCAGGTCCCCCCTACTCTGGGGCCAACGTCCTGACTTTC.

The V gene is TRBV6-1, the J gene TRBJ1-1, with TRBD1 identical over 9 bases. Germline V lookup: CDR1 MNHNS, CDR2 SASEGT. The ends lost 7 bases at V and 5 bases at J; junction bases unmatched: 8. The CDR3 consists of 14 residues. The CDR3 loop reads CASIRGQGPTEAFF. CDR3 sequence (DNA): TGTGCCAGCATCAGGGGACAGGGACCTACTGAAGCTTTCTTT.

V is TRBV4-1 and J is TRBJ2-5, with a weak D call TRBD2 (6 bases). CDR1 and CDR2 (germline): MGHRA, YSYEKL. The CDR3 consists of 15 residues. Trimming removed 0 bases from V and 3 bases from J, with 11 bases in between. The CDR3 sequence is CASSQDGWGEETQYF. The CDR3 DNA reads as TGCGCCAGCAGCCAAGACGGTTGGGGGGAAGAGACCCAGTACTTC.

The chain has TRBV4-1 and TRBJ2-1, with 11 bases aligning to TRBD2. CDR3 length: 17 amino acids. V dropped 0 bases and J dropped 6; count of bases not matched to a gene: 7. Looked up from germline, CDR1 is MGHRA and CDR2 is YSYEKL. The CDR3 coding sequence is TGCGCCAGCAGCCAAGATCGGGGGACTAGCGGAATCAATGAGCAGTTCTTC. This sequence encodes CASSQDRGTSGINEQFF.

The chain uses TRBV4-1 and TRBJ1-1, with D unclear. Germline V lookup: CDR1 MGHRA, CDR2 YSYEKL. Between the trimmed V and J ends, which lost 3 bases and 5 bases, there was a span of 13 bases. The CDR3 is made up of 14 amino acids. The chain's CDR3 is CASSQGDSGTEAFF. The CDR3, as DNA: TGCGCCAGCAGCCAGGGAGACTCTGGAACTGAAGCTTTCTTT.

The genes are TRBV5-6 and TRBJ2-7; TRBD2 is a possible D gene (6 bases). The CDR3 runs to 13 residues. With 2 bases removed from V and 1 base from J, the gap between germline ends came to 7 bases. In germline, CDR1 is SGHDT, CDR2 YYEEEE. The CDR3, as DNA: TGTGCCAGCAGCTTTGGGACTTCCTACGAGCAGTACTTC. Residues: CASSFGTSYEQYF.

The chain uses TRBV28 and TRBJ1-4; TRBD1 might be the D (6 bases). From germline, CDR1 is MDHEN and CDR2 SYDVKM. This CDR3 is built from 18 residues. V was cut by 6 bases and J by 0 bases, with 20 bases left in between. CDR3 in DNA: TGTGCCAGCAGCCAGTTTAGGGATAGGGGGGCAACTAATGAAAAACTGTTTTTT. Protein: CASSQFRDRGATNEKLFF.

Comments on this clone: The identical CDR3 is also encoded by other nucleotide sequences in the sample. This chain connects TRBV29-1 to TRBJ2-1; either TRBD1 or TRBD2 may fit D (6 bases each). V was cut by 5 bases and J by 8 bases, with 16 bases left in between. The germline gives CDR1 SQVTM, CDR2 ANQGSEA. The length of the CDR3 is 13 residues. As DNA, the CDR3 is TGCAGCGTTCGGGGGCTAGCGATGGATGAGCAGTTCTTC. This codes for CSVRGLAMDEQFF.

This chain joins TRBV11-2 and TRBJ2-3, with D hard to call. Germline-derived CDR1 and CDR2 are SGHAT and FQNNGV. This CDR3 comprises 14 residues. Trimming shortened V by 4 bases and J by 3 bases, and 11 bases separated the two germline ends. CDR3 coding DNA: TGTGCCAGCAGCTCCGTACTGGCGACAGATACGCAGTATTTT. It translates to CASSSVLATDTQYF.

The rearrangement joins TRBV14 to TRBJ2-7, with 10 bases that match TRBD2. The ends lost 2 bases at V and 4 bases at J; junction bases unmatched: 8. This CDR3 region has 16 residues. Germline V gene lookup returns CDR1 SGHDN and CDR2 FVKESK. The CDR3, as DNA: TGTGCCAGCAGCCAATACAATCCTAGCGGGGGTTACGAGCAGTACTTC. Protein sequence: CASSQYNPSGGYEQYF.

This chain uses TRBV4-1 with TRBJ1-5; perhaps TRBD1 as D (5 bases). This CDR3 contains 16 residues. The germline V gene has CDR1 MGHRA and CDR2 YSYEKL. Trimming stripped 4 bases from V and 4 bases from J, with 17 bases between. CDR3 loop: CASSPSGGFENQPQHF. As DNA, the CDR3 is TGCGCCAGCAGCCCGTCCGGGGGGTTTGAAAATCAGCCCCAGCATTTT.

V usage is TRBV5-1 and J usage is TRBJ2-1; 8 bases map to TRBD2. Trimming at V came to 0 bases and at J to 9 bases, leaving 2 bases not matched to a gene. CDR1 and CDR2 from the germline V gene are SGHRS and YFSETQ. This CDR3 comprises 13 residues. The CDR3 sequence: CASSLGAGVEQFF. Written as DNA, the CDR3 is TGCGCCAGCAGCTTGGGAGCGGGGGTTGAGCAGTTCTTC.

The chain couples TRBV19 to TRBJ1-4, with D possibly TRBD1 on 6 matching bases. Germline V gene sequence: CDR1 LNHDA, CDR2 SQIVND (reference sequence). The V end lost 6 bases, the J end lost 7 bases, and 21 bases lay between the germline ends. The CDR3 is 16 residues long. The CDR3 nucleotides are TGTGCCAGTAGCCTCGGACGGGGGCTTAACCCTGAAAAACTGTTTTTT. Encoded protein: CASSLGRGLNPEKLFF.

This clone was found once. The chain is built from TRBV7-9 and TRBJ2-1; D may be TRBD1 or TRBD2 (5 bases each). V lost 8 bases, J lost 0 bases, and 14 bases lay in between. The CDR3 loop spans 15 amino acids. The germline V gene encodes CDR1 SEHNR and CDR2 FQNEAQ (reference sequence). CDR3 in amino acids: CASGDRTSSYNEQFF. The CDR3 nucleotides are TGTGCCAGCGGGGACCGGACAAGCTCCTACAATGAGCAGTTCTTC. The full variable domain, rest sourced from reference TRBV7-9 and TRBJ2-1, is DTGVSQNPRHKITKRGQNVTFRCDPISEHNRLYWYRQTLGQGPEFLTYFQNEAQLEKSRLLSDRFSAERPKGSFSTLEIQRTEQGDSAMYLCASGDRTSSYNEQFFGPGTRLTVL.

Regarding this clone: The same CDR3 arises from other DNA sequences in this sample as well. The gene calls are TRBV9 and TRBJ2-5; D gene ambiguous. This CDR3 is 13 amino acids long. Germline CDR1 reads SGDLS; CDR2 reads YYNGEE. With 2 bases removed from V and 5 bases from J, the gap between germline ends came to 10 bases. In nucleotides, the CDR3 is TGTGCCAGCAGCGTGGCCGACGCGGAGACCCAGTACTTC. Translating gives CASSVADAETQYF.

The table lists this clone with a few counts. The chain is built from TRBV5-6 and TRBJ2-1; 8 bases agree with TRBD1. CDR1 and CDR2 (germline): SGHDT, YYEEEE. Trimming cost V 4 bases and J 8 bases; bases outside gene matches: 11. This CDR3 spans 15 amino acids. CDR3 loop: CASSKQGAAPYEQFF. DNA for the CDR3: TGTGCCAGCAGCAAGCAGGGGGCAGCCCCGTATGAGCAGTTCTTC.

This clone turned up a few times. This chain connects TRBV19 to TRBJ2-2, with a possible D match to TRBD2 (6 bases). CDR1 is LNHDA and CDR2 is SQIVND in the germline V gene (reference sequence). This CDR3 is built from 12 residues. Trimming took 10 bases from V and 6 from J, leaving 12 bases between them. The CDR3 protein is CATTWGAGELFF. The CDR3 bases are TGTGCCACTACCTGGGGGGCCGGGGAGCTGTTTTTT.

This chain links TRBV5-6 with TRBJ1-1, with TRBD1 identical over 7 bases. The V gene end was trimmed by 0 bases and the J gene end by 4 bases; junction bases not matched to a gene: 3. CDR1 SGHDT and CDR2 YYEEEE come from the germline V gene. This CDR3 is built from 14 residues. The CDR3 reads CASSLGTGFTEAFF. The CDR3 DNA reads TGTGCCAGCAGCTTGGGGACAGGCTTCACTGAAGCTTTCTTT.

The chain is built from TRBV19 and TRBJ1-5; 10 bases fit TRBD1. V dropped 9 bases and J dropped 1; count of bases not matched to a gene: 3. The CDR3 is 14 residues long. In germline, CDR1 is LNHDA, CDR2 SQIVND (reference sequence). CDR3 protein: CASRQGASNQPQHF. The CDR3 nucleotides read TGTGCCAGCCGACAGGGGGCGAGCAATCAGCCCCAGCATTTT.

V usage is TRBV7-9 and J usage is TRBJ2-1; D is ambiguous. The CDR3 contains 13 residues. Trimming pared 1 base from V and 7 bases from J, leaving 8 bases between. CDR1 is SEHNR, CDR2 FQNEAQ, per germline (reference sequence). This CDR3 reads CASSLVSRNEQFF. Written as DNA, the CDR3 is TGTGCCAGCAGCTTAGTATCGAGGAATGAGCAGTTCTTC.

This chain connects TRBV28 to TRBJ2-1; 7 bases align to TRBD2. The length of the CDR3 is 15 residues. Trimming took 1 base from V and 4 from J; bases not matched to a gene: 4. Germline CDR1 is MDHEN and CDR2 is SYDVKM. This CDR3 reads CASSLSLAVYNEQFF. CDR3 nucleotide sequence: TGTGCCAGCAGTTTATCCCTAGCGGTTTACAATGAGCAGTTCTTC.

This clone was counted a few times. The chain uses TRBV28 and TRBJ2-1; 8 positions agree with TRBD2. With 3 bases clipped from V and 9 bases from J, the junction kept 7 bases outside the gene matches. Looked up from germline, CDR1 is MDHEN and CDR2 is SYDVKM. This CDR3 spans 14 amino acids. In DNA, the CDR3 is TGTGCCAGCAGTTTTAGGGTAGCGGGGAGTGAGCAGTTCTTC. Translated: CASSFRVAGSEQFF.

This clone occurred once. This chain links TRBV6-6 with TRBJ1-1; 11 bases line up with TRBD1. Germline CDR1 and CDR2: MNHNY and SVGAGI (reference sequence). This CDR3 is built from 16 residues. The junction had 11 bases not matched to a gene; V was cut back by 5 bases and J by 6 bases. The CDR3 nucleotides read TGTGCCAGCAGTCACCCGGGACAGGGGGGTACCCCTGAAGCTTTCTTT. Its translation is CASSHPGQGGTPEAFF.

This clone is labeled medium-sized. This chain uses TRBV4-1 with TRBJ2-2; D is undetermined. Germline assignment: CDR1 MGHRA and CDR2 YSYEKL. The CDR3 loop spans 14 amino acids. The germline V and J ends were trimmed by 0 bases and 1 base, with 3 bases remaining between them. DNA of the CDR3: TGCGCCAGCAGCCAAGATGGGAACACCGGGGAGCTGTTTTTT. It encodes CASSQDGNTGELFF.

This clone appeared once. This chain uses TRBV7-6 with TRBJ2-5; perhaps TRBD2 as D (6 bases). From germline, CDR1 is SGHVS and CDR2 FNYEAQ. The CDR3 totals 15 residues. V was clipped by 5 bases and J by 2 bases, with 15 bases between them. The CDR3 bases are TGTGCCAGCAGCCCAAGGGGCGGGGCACAAGAGACCCAGTACTTC. Residues: CASSPRGGAQETQYF.